The rows below give T cell receptor beta chains drawn from one sample of a study of response to subunit inactivated influenza vaccine. TCRdb recomputed calls from the RT-PCR reads with MiXCR, one row per CDR3 protein. The sample carries under 950,000 distinct CDR3 sequences, approximately 21% recorded once. The source was PBMCs from blood, collected around 5 days after vaccination. The receptors were sampled from a man aged 50 to 60 who received an inactivated influenza vaccine. CDR3s include the opening cysteine and the closing phenylalanine or tryptophan. D genes are given only for firm matches. Size tells how often a clone was seen (once, few, many) or the class of an expanded clone, and some rows leave it out.

CDR3 protein	CDR3 DNA	V gene	CDR3 length	clone size	J gene	D gene
CSVVLQSEGETQYF	TGCAGCGTGGTTTTACAGTCGGAGGGAGAGACCCAGTACTTC	TRBV29-1	14	many	TRBJ2-5	NA
CASALSWDRPYEQYF	TGTGCCAGCGCCTTGTCCTGGGACAGGCCCTACGAGCAGTACTTC	TRBV7-9	15	NA	TRBJ2-7	TRBD1
CSVPTYSGANVLTF	TGCAGCGTTCCGACCTACTCTGGGGCCAACGTCCTGACTTTC	TRBV29-1	14	few	TRBJ2-6	NA
CASSFLTGAVDTQYF	TGTGCCAGCAGCTTCTTAACGGGAGCGGTAGATACGCAGTATTTT	TRBV7-2	15	NA	TRBJ2-3	NA
CAISESGVIETQYF	TGTGCCATCAGTGAGTCTGGGGTCATAGAGACCCAGTACTTC	TRBV10-3	14	NA	TRBJ2-5	NA
CASSQTSGDNNEQFF	TGTGCCAGCAGCCAAACTAGCGGCGATAACAATGAGCAGTTCTTC	TRBV4-2	15	many	TRBJ2-1	TRBD2
CASSLDSLDEQFF	TGTGCCAGCAGTTTAGACAGTCTCGATGAGCAGTTCTTC	TRBV6-4	13	few	TRBJ2-1	NA
CSVRLWGTNNEQFF	TGCAGCGTCAGGTTGTGGGGAACAAACAATGAGCAGTTCTTC	TRBV29-1	14	once	TRBJ2-1	NA
CSARTPDPRITF	TGCAGTGCTAGGACTCCCGACCCCCGAATCACCTTC	TRBV20-1	12	NA	TRBJ1-2	NA
CSARAIQRDTEAFF	TGCAGTGCTAGGGCGATCCAGCGGGACACTGAAGCTTTCTTT	TRBV20-1	14	few	TRBJ1-1	NA
CASSDPRASAAFGYTF	TGTGCCAGCAGTGATCCTCGGGCCTCCGCTGCGTTTGGCTACACCTTC	TRBV25-1	16	NA	TRBJ1-2	NA